This T cell receptor beta chain was documented in a study of blood T cells in healthy people across ages. CDR1 is KGHSH and CDR2 is LQKENI in the germline V gene. CDR3 length: 15 amino acids. The trim removed 5 bases at V and 0 bases at J, leaving 5 bases unmatched. For the second PCR, which ran for 7 to 11 cycles, a sample-barcoded 5' primer and a J-beta primer mix were used. MiXCR, run by TCRdb on the 5' RACE reads, gives a single entry per CDR3 protein. The sample lists fewer than 1 million distinct CDR3 sequences; under 55% were seen once. In its sample, this clonotype was seen a few times. The sequence derives from a man in his sixties in good health. V gene TRBV18 combines with J gene TRBJ2-7; TRBD1 matches at 9 bases. The sequenced sample was blood. Here the CDR3 reads CASSEGQGSSYEQYF. The CDR3 DNA reads as TGTGCCAGCTCAGAGGGACAGGGCAGCTCCTACGAGCAGTACTTC.